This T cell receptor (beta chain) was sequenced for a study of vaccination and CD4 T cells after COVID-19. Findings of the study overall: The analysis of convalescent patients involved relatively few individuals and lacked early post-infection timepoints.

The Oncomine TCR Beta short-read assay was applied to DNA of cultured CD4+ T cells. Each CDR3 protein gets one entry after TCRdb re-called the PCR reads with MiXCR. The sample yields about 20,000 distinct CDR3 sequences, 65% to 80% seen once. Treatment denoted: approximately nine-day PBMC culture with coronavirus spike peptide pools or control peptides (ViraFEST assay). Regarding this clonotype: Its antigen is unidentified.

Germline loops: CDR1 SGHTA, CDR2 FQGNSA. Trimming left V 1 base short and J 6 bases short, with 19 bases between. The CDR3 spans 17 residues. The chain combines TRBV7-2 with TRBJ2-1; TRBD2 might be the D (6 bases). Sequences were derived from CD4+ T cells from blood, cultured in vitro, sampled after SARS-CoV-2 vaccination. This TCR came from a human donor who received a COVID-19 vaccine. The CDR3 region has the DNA TGTGCCAGCAGCTTAGTTCGTGGGACTTTCGTCGTCAATGAGCAGTTCTTC. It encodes CASSLVRGTFVVNEQFF.